What follows are 25 T cell receptor beta chains derived from one specimen sequenced in a study of OX40 agonist ivuxolimab in advanced cancers. Profiled with immunoSEQ multiplex PCR; TCRdb holds only in-frame clones, not every one. The sample consists of almost 70,000 clones, roughly nine tenths of them appearing once. The material sequenced was CD4+ or CD8+ T cells sorted from blood, taken in a trial of the OX40 agonist ivuxolimab. The receptors were gathered from an adult with an advanced solid tumor such as melanoma, head and neck, liver or kidney cancer.

J is TRBJ1-5 and V is TRBV6-6; the D is unclear. The CDR3 consists of 12 residues. V dropped 8 bases and J dropped 3 bases, with 8 bases sitting between them. CDR1 is MNHNY, CDR2 SVGAGI, per germline (reference sequence). CDR3 in DNA: TGTGCCAGCCGGGTCATCAATCAGCCCCAGCATTTT. Encoded protein: CASRVINQPQHF.

A remark on this clone: At the DNA level, this CDR3 is encoded by other sequences in the same sample as well. J is TRBJ1-1 and V is TRBV7-8; D call uncertain. The CDR3 sequence is 14 residues long. Per germline, CDR1 SGHVS and CDR2 FQNEAQ. Trimming took off 1 base at V and 0 bases at J, with 6 bases between the two ends. The CDR3: CASSLERMNTEAFF. The CDR3 DNA reads as TGTGCCAGCAGCTTAGAACGGATGAACACTGAAGCTTTCTTT.

The rearrangement uses TRBV10-1 and TRBJ2-7; 9 bases match TRBD2. The CDR3 sequence is 14 residues long. The J segment lost 4 bases and the V segment lost 4 bases, leaving 5 bases of the junction unmatched. Germline CDR1 and CDR2: WNHNN and SYGVQD (reference sequence). The CDR3 region is CASSASGKKYEQYF. The CDR3 DNA reads TGCGCCAGCAGTGCTAGCGGGAAGAAATACGAGCAGTACTTC.

The CDR3 sequence is CSVSTVVSNEKLFF. The CDR3 nucleotides read TGCAGCGTTTCAACGGTGGTTTCTAATGAAAAACTGTTTTTT. The chain employs TRBV29-1 and TRBJ1-4; D ambiguous. The CDR3 length is 14 residues. V was shortened by 5 bases and J by 3 bases, with 13 bases between the two germline ends. Germline V gives CDR1 SQVTM, CDR2 ANQGSEA. The entire variable domain, with the rest obtained from reference TRBV29-1 and TRBJ1-4, is as follows: SAVISQKPSRDICQRGTSLTIQCQVDSQVTMMFWYRQQPGQSLTLIATANQGSEATYESGFVIDKFPISRPNLTFSTLTVSNMSPEDSSIYLCSVSTVVSNEKLFFGSGTQLSVL.

This rearrangement joins TRBV6-1 to TRBJ2-1; D perhaps matches TRBD2 (5 bases). From germline, CDR1 is MNHNS and CDR2 SASEGT. V dropped 6 bases and J dropped 4 bases, with 10 bases sitting between them. The CDR3 covers 13 residues. The CDR3 reads CASSLATYNEQFF. The CDR3 DNA reads as TGTGCCAGCAGCCTAGCTACTTACAATGAGCAGTTCTTC.

The J gene is TRBJ1-6, the V gene TRBV6-1; perhaps TRBD1 as D (5 bases). CDR1 is MNHNS and CDR2 is SASEGT in the germline V gene. The CDR3 runs 18 residues. V lost 3 bases and J 0 bases, leaving 15 bases between the germline ends. The CDR3 reads CASSDRQPSSSYNSPLHF. The CDR3 bases are TGTGCCAGCAGTGACCGACAGCCGTCCAGCTCCTATAATTCACCCCTCCACTTT.

V and J are TRBV6-1 and TRBJ2-1, with 13 bases that match TRBD2. The CDR3 runs to 20 residues. With V trimmed by 3 bases and J by 2 bases, 13 bases remained unmatched. CDR1 is MNHNS, CDR2 SASEGT, per germline. The CDR3 loop reads CASSERTGTSGIGPYNEQFF. The CDR3, as DNA: TGTGCCAGCAGTGAGCGAACCGGGACTAGCGGGATAGGCCCCTACAATGAGCAGTTCTTC.

The chain uses TRBV18 and TRBJ1-5; 9 bases map to TRBD1. This CDR3 region has 15 residues. The ends lost 6 bases at V and 3 bases at J; junction bases unmatched: 6. Germline V CDR1 and CDR2: KGHSH, LQKENI. CDR3 DNA: TGTGCCAGCTCCCCAGGGACAGGGAACAATCAGCCCCAGCATTTT. The encoded protein is CASSPGTGNNQPQHF. The full variable domain, in which reference TRBV18 and TRBJ1-5 provide the parts outside the CDR3, is NAGVMQNPRHLVRRRGQEARLRCSPMKGHSHVYWYRQLPEEGLKFMVYLQKENIIDESGMPKERFSAEFPKEGPSILRIQQVVRGDSAAYFCASSPGTGNNQPQHFGDGTRLSIL.

V gene TRBV7-6 combines with J gene TRBJ1-4; the D is unclear. Germline CDR1 and CDR2: SGHVS and FNYEAQ. The germline V and J ends were trimmed by 4 bases and 0 bases, with 6 bases remaining between them. The CDR3 length is 14 residues. For the CDR3, the DNA is TGTGCCAGCAGCTCGGGTCCAACTAATGAAAAACTGTTTTTT. Translation gives CASSSGPTNEKLFF.

This chain joins TRBV6-6 and TRBJ1-6, with TRBD1 matching over 12 bases. The germline gives CDR1 MNHNY, CDR2 SVGAGI (reference sequence). There are 15 residues in the CDR3. J lost 10 bases, V lost 6 bases, and 7 bases had no gene match. The chain's CDR3 is CASRLGQGANSPLHF. The CDR3 nucleotides read TGTGCCAGCAGACTGGGACAGGGGGCAAACTCACCCCTCCACTTT.

The chain links TRBV19 to TRBJ1-1, with 8 bases aligning to TRBD1. The CDR3 consists of 15 residues. Germline CDR1 reads LNHDA; CDR2 reads SQIVND (reference sequence). V shed 6 bases, J shed 2 bases, and the junction held 8 bases outside the gene matches. CDR3 residues: CASRMRSGGNTEAFF. CDR3 sequence (DNA): TGTGCCAGTAGGATGCGATCAGGGGGCAACACTGAAGCTTTCTTT.

V gene TRBV18 combines with J gene TRBJ2-3, with D possibly TRBD2 on 5 matching bases. Germline V CDR1 and CDR2: KGHSH, LQKENI. The V end was cut by 6 bases, the J end by 6 bases, with 19 bases between. The CDR3 is 15 amino acids. The CDR3 reads CASSPGFPRGDTQYF. The DNA of the CDR3 is TGTGCCAGCTCCCCCGGTTTTCCACGAGGGGATACGCAGTATTTT.

Comment on this clone: At one end, the junction sequence differs from germline, possibly due to a read error. The chain couples TRBV28 to TRBJ1-2, with a tentative D call TRBD1 (6 bases). This CDR3 region has 12 residues. CDR1 is MDHEN, CDR2 SYDVKM, per germline. The DNA of the CDR3 is TGTGCCAGCAGTTTGATCGGGTTAGGACAGCACTTC. This gives the protein CASSLIGLGQHF.

This chain links TRBV15 with TRBJ2-1; TRBD2 matches 7 bases. With V trimmed by 0 bases and J by 7 bases, 12 bases remained unmatched. This CDR3 spans 17 amino acids. Germline CDR1 is LNHNV and CDR2 is YYDKDF (reference sequence). The CDR3 region is CATSRDRWAGAGNEQFF. The CDR3 DNA reads TGTGCCACCAGCAGAGATCGATGGGCGGGAGCGGGGAATGAGCAGTTCTTC.

The chain links TRBV14 to TRBJ2-3; TRBD1 matches 7 bases. CDR1 is SGHDN, CDR2 FVKESK, per germline. CDR3 length equals 14 residues. The junction had 6 bases not matched to a gene; V was cut back by 0 bases and J by 9 bases. CDR3 protein: CASSQDPTGQTQYF. The CDR3 bases are TGTGCCAGCAGCCAAGATCCGACGGGACAGACGCAGTATTTT. The whole variable domain, remainder taken from reference TRBV14 and TRBJ2-3, is EAGVTQFPSHSVIEKGQTVTLRCDPISGHDNLYWYRRVMGKEIKFLLHFVKESKQDESGMPNNRFLAERTGGTYSTLKVQPAELEDSGVYFCASSQDPTGQTQYFGPGTRLTVL.

This chain uses TRBV27 with TRBJ2-5; 10 bases line up with TRBD2. Matching the DNA end better, TRBJ2-7 makes the J call doubtful. Germline loops: CDR1 MNHEY, CDR2 SMNVEV (reference sequence). CDR3 length: 16 amino acids. CDR3 protein: CASRNLAGALTYEQYF. The CDR3 DNA is TGTGCCAGCAGGAACCTAGCGGGAGCCCTGACCTACGAGCAGTACTTC.

The chain has TRBV10-1 and TRBJ2-7, with D perhaps matching TRBD2 (6 bases). The CDR3 contains 14 residues. Per germline, CDR1 WNHNN and CDR2 SYGVQD (reference sequence). The germline V and J ends were trimmed by 0 bases and 6 bases, with 12 bases remaining between them. The CDR3 region is CASSESGTPSEQYF. CDR3 nucleotide sequence: TGCGCCAGCAGTGAGTCAGGGACTCCTTCCGAGCAGTACTTC.

The chain combines TRBV15 with TRBJ2-3; unclear D gene. Germline assignment: CDR1 LNHNV and CDR2 YYDKDF (reference sequence). Trimming took 1 base from V and 4 from J, leaving 6 bases between them. This CDR3 contains 13 residues. CDR3 sequence reads: CATSRGRPDTQYF. The CDR3 DNA reads TGTGCCACCAGCAGAGGCAGACCAGATACGCAGTATTTT.

This rearrangement joins TRBV9 to TRBJ1-3; no definite D call. The CDR3 sequence is 14 residues long. Trimming took off 0 bases at V and 1 base at J, with 5 bases between the two ends. The V gene's germline CDR1 is SGDLS and CDR2 YYNGEE. CDR3 region: CASSVGTSGNTIYF. Written as DNA, the CDR3 is TGTGCCAGCAGCGTAGGAACTTCTGGAAACACCATATATTTT.

The rearrangement uses TRBV29-1 and TRBJ2-7; no reliable D call. There are 13 residues in the CDR3. Per germline, CDR1 SQVTM and CDR2 ANQGSEA. V lost 4 bases and J lost 0, with 10 bases in between. CDR3 in amino acids: CSVAERLSYEQYF. The CDR3 region has the DNA TGCAGCGTTGCGGAGCGTCTCTCCTACGAGCAGTACTTC.

The chain has TRBV6-1 and TRBJ2-7; D unclear. This CDR3 has 14 amino acids. The germline V gene encodes CDR1 MNHNS and CDR2 SASEGT. With 2 bases removed from V and 4 bases from J, the gap between germline ends came to 12 bases. For the CDR3, the DNA is TGTGCCAGCAGTGAATTTTCTCGTGGTTACGAGCAGTACTTC. Its translation: CASSEFSRGYEQYF.

J is TRBJ2-3 and V is TRBV11-2; 7 positions match TRBD1. CDR3 length: 16 amino acids. V shed 5 bases and J 2 bases; nucleotides not matched to a gene: 10. The germline CDR1 and CDR2 sequences are SGHAT and FQNNGV. The DNA for the CDR3 is TGTGCCAGCAGCACTAACCCGACAGGGTTCACAGATACGCAGTATTTT. Translating gives CASSTNPTGFTDTQYF.

V gene TRBV19 combines with J gene TRBJ1-1, with unresolved D. The CDR3 contains 11 residues. The germline V gene has CDR1 LNHDA and CDR2 SQIVND (reference sequence). V dropped 9 bases and J dropped 7 bases, with 12 bases sitting between them. The CDR3 region is CASVRRNEAFF. In DNA form, the CDR3 reads TGTGCCAGCGTCAGGCGAAATGAAGCTTTCTTT. Variable domain in full (rest from reference TRBV19 and TRBJ1-1): DGGITQSPKYLFRKEGQNVTLSCEQNLNHDAMYWYRQDPGQGLRLIYYSQIVNDFQKGDIAEGYSVSREKKESFPLTVTSAQKNPTAFYLCASVRRNEAFFGQGTRLTVV.

V usage is TRBV5-1 and J usage is TRBJ2-2; tentatively, D is TRBD1 (5 bases). This CDR3 spans 14 amino acids. Trimming stripped 5 bases from V and 0 bases from J, with 8 bases between. Germline CDR1 SGHRS, CDR2 YFSETQ. In nucleotides, the CDR3 is TGCGCCAGCAGGATGACAGCGAACACCGGGGAGCTGTTTTTT. This codes for CASRMTANTGELFF.

This clone has just one count. The gene calls are TRBV27 and TRBJ1-5, with D possibly TRBD1 on 5 matching bases. The CDR3 is 17 residues long. V was cut by 0 bases and J by 3 bases, with 15 bases left in between. The germline CDR1 and CDR2 sequences are MNHEY and SMNVEV (reference sequence). Here the CDR3 reads CASSLSGGRGINQPQHF. In DNA form, the CDR3 reads TGTGCCAGCAGTTTATCGGGGGGGAGGGGAATCAATCAGCCCCAGCATTTT.